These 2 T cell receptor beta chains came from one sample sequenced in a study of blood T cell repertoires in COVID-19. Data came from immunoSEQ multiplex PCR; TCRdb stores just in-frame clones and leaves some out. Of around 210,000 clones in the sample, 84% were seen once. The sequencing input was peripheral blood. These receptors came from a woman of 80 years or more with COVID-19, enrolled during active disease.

CDR3 coding DNA: TGCGCCAGCGCCGGACAGGGGATGAACACTGAAGCTTTCTTT. Translation: CASAGQGMNTEAFF. The chain joins TRBV5-1 to TRBJ1-1; 9 bases agree with TRBD1. Trimming at V came to 7 bases and at J to 0 bases, leaving 4 bases not matched to a gene. CDR3 length: 14 residues. CDR1 is SGHRS and CDR2 is YFSETQ in the germline V gene.

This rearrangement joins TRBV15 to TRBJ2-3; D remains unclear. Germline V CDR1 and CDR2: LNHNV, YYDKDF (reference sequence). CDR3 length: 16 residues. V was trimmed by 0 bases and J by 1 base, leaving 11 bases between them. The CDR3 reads CATSRDSPIGTDTQYF. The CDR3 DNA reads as TGTGCCACCAGCAGAGATTCTCCAATAGGCACAGATACGCAGTATTTT.